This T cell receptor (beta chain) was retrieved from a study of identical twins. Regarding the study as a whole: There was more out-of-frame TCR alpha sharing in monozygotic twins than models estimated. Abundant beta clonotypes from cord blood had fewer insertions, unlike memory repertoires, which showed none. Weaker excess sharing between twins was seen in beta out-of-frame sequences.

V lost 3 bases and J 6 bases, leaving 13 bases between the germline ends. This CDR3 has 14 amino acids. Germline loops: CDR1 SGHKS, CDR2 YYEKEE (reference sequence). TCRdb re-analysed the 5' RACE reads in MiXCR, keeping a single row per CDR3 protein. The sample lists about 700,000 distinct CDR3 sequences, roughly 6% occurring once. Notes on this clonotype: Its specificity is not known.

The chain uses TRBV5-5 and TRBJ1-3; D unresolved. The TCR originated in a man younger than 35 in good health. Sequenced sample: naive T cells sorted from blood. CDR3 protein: CASSSKPGANTIYF. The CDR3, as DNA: TGTGCCAGCAGCTCCAAGCCGGGAGCAAACACCATATATTTT.